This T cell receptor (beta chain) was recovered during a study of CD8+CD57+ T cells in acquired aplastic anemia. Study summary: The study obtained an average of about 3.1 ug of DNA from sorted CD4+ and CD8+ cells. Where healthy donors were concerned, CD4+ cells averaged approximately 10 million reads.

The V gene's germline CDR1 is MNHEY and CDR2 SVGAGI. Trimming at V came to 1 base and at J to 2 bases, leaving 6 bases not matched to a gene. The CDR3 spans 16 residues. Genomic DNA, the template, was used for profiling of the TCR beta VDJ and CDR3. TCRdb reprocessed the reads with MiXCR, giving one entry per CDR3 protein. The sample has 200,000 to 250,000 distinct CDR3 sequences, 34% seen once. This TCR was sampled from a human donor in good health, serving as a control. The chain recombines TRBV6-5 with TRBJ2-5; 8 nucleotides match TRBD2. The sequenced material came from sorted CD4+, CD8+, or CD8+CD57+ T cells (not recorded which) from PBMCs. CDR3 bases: TGTGCCAGCAGTTACTTCGGCGGGGGGCCGCAAGAGACCCAGTACTTC. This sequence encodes CASSYFGGGPQETQYF.